This TCR beta chain comes out of a study of cytomegalovirus exposure and HLA in healthy donors. General study findings and limits: Highly shared sequence variants in one cluster were likely a sequencing artifact.

CDR1 is SGHKS and CDR2 is YYEKEE in the germline V gene (reference sequence). This CDR3 region has 16 residues. The junction had 7 bases not matched to a gene; V was cut back by 4 bases and J by 2 bases. A word on this clone: Antigen unknown.

Primers: 60 Vbeta forward and 13 Jbeta reverse. Profiled with immunoSEQ multiplex PCR; TCRdb holds only in-frame clones, not every one. The data contain roughly 99,000 clones, around three quarters of them singletons. The J gene is TRBJ2-5, the V gene TRBV5-5; 11 bases line up with TRBD2. What was sequenced was PBMCs. This sequence originates from a young man in good health and CMV-seronegative. The CDR3 coding sequence is TGTGCCAGCAGCCCCAATATAGCGGGGGGGCAAGAGACCCAGTACTTC. Amino acids: CASSPNIAGGQETQYF.